The 18 T cell receptor beta chains given below trace back to one sample, sequenced in a study of T cell responses to AZD1222 COVID-19 vaccine. Measured with immunoSEQ multiplex PCR; TCRdb has only the in-frame clones, and not every one. The profile shows 150,000 to 250,000 clones, roughly 92% of them singletons. The material was peripheral blood, obtained 28 days after the second AZD1222 dose. These receptors all come from an adult who received the AZD1222 COVID-19 vaccine.

J is TRBJ2-1 and V is TRBV7-3; 16 bases are a match to TRBD2. Germline CDR1 and CDR2: SGHTA and FQGTGA. With V trimmed by 5 bases and J by 8 bases, 9 bases remained unmatched. The CDR3 has 17 residues. This chain's CDR3 is CASSLGTSGGASHEQFF. The CDR3, as DNA: TGTGCCAGCAGCCTAGGGACTAGCGGGGGGGCGAGTCATGAGCAGTTCTTC.

The gene calls are TRBV15 and TRBJ1-2, with D possibly TRBD1 on 5 matching bases. CDR1 and CDR2 from the germline V gene are LNHNV and YYDKDF (reference sequence). This CDR3 has 16 residues. V was pared by 1 base and J by 7 bases, with 19 bases between. The CDR3 nucleotides read TGTGCCACCAGCAGAGGGGGTGAGACAGCAAAAGGTGGCTACACCTTC. Amino acids: CATSRGGETAKGGYTF.

The chain carries TRBV3-1 (or the pseudogene TRBV3-2) and TRBJ1-1; possible D gene TRBD1, 5 bases. Trimming stripped 2 bases from V and 6 bases from J, with 10 bases between. From germline, CDR1 is LGHDT and CDR2 YNNKEL (reference sequence). This CDR3 is built from 13 residues. CDR3 sequence (DNA): TGTGCCAGCAGCCAACGGGGCAGGTCTGAAGCTTTCTTT. Amino acids: CASSQRGRSEAFF.

V is TRBV19 and J is TRBJ1-1, with 7 bases aligning to TRBD1. In germline, CDR1 is LNHDA, CDR2 SQIVND (reference sequence). This CDR3 contains 14 residues. Trimming took 5 bases from V and 5 from J; bases not matched to a gene: 8. The CDR3 nucleotides read TGTGCCAGTAGTCTTGACAGGGAGGGGACTGAAGCTTTCTTT. It is translated as CASSLDREGTEAFF.

The gene calls are TRBV19 and TRBJ2-2; weak D call: TRBD1 (6 bases). Germline-derived CDR1 and CDR2 are LNHDA and SQIVND (reference sequence). V was pared by 1 base and J by 1 base, with 7 bases between. The CDR3 loop spans 15 amino acids. The CDR3 nucleotides are TGTGCCAGTAGTATAGGGGGGCGGAACACCGGGGAGCTGTTTTTT. Translation gives CASSIGGRNTGELFF.

The chain combines TRBV6-1 with TRBJ2-3; the match to TRBD2 covers 9 bases. Germline loops: CDR1 MNHNS, CDR2 SASEGT. This CDR3 is 17 amino acids long. With V trimmed by 4 bases and J by 3 bases, 11 bases remained unmatched. DNA for the CDR3: TGTGCCAGCAGTGGGGTTCGGCGGGGGGGCCCTACAGATACGCAGTATTTT. Its translation: CASSGVRRGGPTDTQYF.

V and J are TRBV6-6 and TRBJ2-7; D ambiguous. Germline assignment: CDR1 MNHNY and CDR2 SVGAGI (reference sequence). This CDR3 has 14 amino acids. Trimming shortened V by 5 bases and J by 2 bases, and 13 bases separated the two germline ends. CDR3 region: CASSLNIGPYEQYF. CDR3 coding DNA: TGTGCCAGCAGTCTAAATATCGGCCCCTACGAGCAGTACTTC.

Concerning this clone itself: This CDR3 is also generated by other DNA sequences in the sample. The chain carries TRBV28 and TRBJ1-3, with 7 positions matching TRBD1. CDR3 size: 14 residues. Germline CDR1 MDHEN, CDR2 SYDVKM. Trimming cost V 2 bases and J 3 bases; bases outside gene matches: 1. CDR3 DNA sequence: TGTGCCAGCAGTTTAGACAGGGTTGGAAACACCATATATTTT. The encoded protein is CASSLDRVGNTIYF.

The genes are TRBV7-9 and TRBJ1-5; the D gene is possibly TRBD1 (6 bases). Germline CDR1 is SEHNR and CDR2 is FQNEAQ (reference sequence). The CDR3 extends over 17 amino acids. Trimming pared 4 bases from V and 5 bases from J, leaving 21 bases between. Written as DNA, the CDR3 is TGTGCCAGCAGCTGGCATCCTCTACAGGGAAAGGATCAGCCCCAGCATTTT. This codes for CASSWHPLQGKDQPQHF.

The CDR3 sequence is CASSPLKGNEKLFF. The CDR3 region has the DNA TGTGCCAGCTCACCACTGAAGGGTAATGAAAAACTGTTTTTT. This rearrangement joins TRBV18 to TRBJ1-4, with D uncertain. Germline V gives CDR1 KGHSH, CDR2 LQKENI. The length of the CDR3 is 14 residues. V lost 1 base, J lost 4 bases, and 7 bases lay in between.

The CDR3 spells CASSEGGPGYTF. For the CDR3, the DNA is TGTGCCAGCAGTGAGGGGGGTCCAGGCTACACCTTC. The chain is built from TRBV6-1 and TRBJ1-2; weak D call: TRBD1 (5 bases). This CDR3 has 12 amino acids. V lost 3 bases and J 8 bases, leaving 10 bases between the germline ends. Germline-derived CDR1 and CDR2 are MNHNS and SASEGT.

CDR3 sequence reads: CASSLDRDTGELFF. In nucleotides, the CDR3 is TGTGCCAGCAGCTTGGACAGGGACACCGGGGAGCTGTTTTTT. J is TRBJ2-2 and V is TRBV13, with TRBD1 matching 8 bases. The CDR3 has 14 amino acids. Germline CDR1 is PRHDT and CDR2 is FYEKMQ (reference sequence). The V segment lost 3 bases and the J segment 3 bases; nucleotides outside the gene matches: 0. The full variable domain, completed using reference TRBV13 and TRBJ2-2, is AAGVIQSPRHLIKEKRETATLKCYPIPRHDTVYWYQQGPGQDPQFLISFYEKMQSDKGSIPDRFSAQQFSDYHSELNMSSLELGDSALYFCASSLDRDTGELFFGEGSRLTVL.

The V gene is TRBV2, the J gene TRBJ1-2; D is possibly TRBD1 (6 bases). This CDR3 region has 16 residues. Germline-derived CDR1 and CDR2 are SNHLY and FYNNEI. Trimming took 2 bases from V and 4 from J, leaving 17 bases between them. This CDR3 reads CASSETYRGGIYGYTF. The CDR3 nucleotides are TGTGCCAGCAGTGAAACCTATCGAGGGGGGATCTATGGCTACACCTTC. Full variable domain (missing parts from reference TRBV2 and TRBJ1-2): EPEVTQTPSHQVTQMGQEVILRCVPISNHLYFYWYRQILGQKVEFLVSFYNNEISEKSEIFDDQFSVERPDGSNFTLKIRSTKLEDSAMYFCASSETYRGGIYGYTFGSGTRLTVV.

The rearrangement links TRBV9 to TRBJ1-6; D gene unclear. CDR1 is SGDLS, CDR2 YYNGEE, per germline. Trimming pared 0 bases from V and 7 bases from J, leaving 11 bases between. The CDR3 totals 15 residues. As DNA, the CDR3 is TGTGCCAGCAGCGTAGCTCCAGCGCTCAATTCACCCCTCCACTTT. It yields the protein CASSVAPALNSPLHF.

The chain is built from TRBV25-1 and TRBJ1-1; D unresolved. This CDR3 comprises 12 residues. CDR1 and CDR2 (germline): MGHDK, SYGVNS. The V and J ends lost 3 bases and 5 bases respectively, with 7 bases between them. The CDR3 sequence: CASSERFTEAFF. The CDR3 DNA reads as TGTGCCAGCAGTGAGCGGTTTACTGAAGCTTTCTTT.

The CDR3 DNA follows: TGCGCCAGCAGCCCCCGGGGCAACCCCTACGAGCAGTACTTC. It codes for CASSPRGNPYEQYF. The chain carries TRBV5-1 and TRBJ2-7; D tentatively reads TRBD1 or TRBD2 (5 bases each). This CDR3 comprises 14 residues. Looked up from germline, CDR1 is SGHRS and CDR2 is YFSETQ. Trimming took 4 bases from V and 2 from J, leaving 13 bases between them.

The chain uses TRBV7-9 and TRBJ2-5; no clear D gene. This CDR3 region has 16 residues. The germline V gene has CDR1 SEHNR and CDR2 FQNEAQ (reference sequence). Trimming took 4 bases from V and 2 from J, leaving 17 bases between them. Here the CDR3 DNA reads TGTGCCAGCAGCTCCCCTCGGCAGGCAGGACAAGAGACCCAGTACTTC. It specifies CASSSPRQAGQETQYF.

The V and J genes are TRBV7-6 and TRBJ1-4; D gene ambiguous. The CDR3 is 16 residues long. Germline V gene data show CDR1 as SGHVS and CDR2 as FNYEAQ. V was pared by 0 bases and J by 0 bases, with 8 bases between. CDR3 region: CASSLAGLATNEKLFF. As DNA, the CDR3 is TGTGCCAGCAGCTTAGCGGGTCTTGCAACTAATGAAAAACTGTTTTTT.